This entry lists 9 T cell receptor beta chains sequenced from one sample in a study of spatial heterogeneity in lung cancer. The time point was: sample taken at primary tumor resection. Sequencing of whole RNA from tumor, nontumor lung or frozen PBMC involved no sorting. TCRdb independently ran MiXCR on the 5' RACE reads; one entry per CDR3 protein. The sample lists 45,000 to 65,000 distinct CDR3 sequences, more than 6.5% occurring once. The sequencing here drew on PBMCs, taken at surgery. Receptors were obtained from a female donor with early-stage non-small cell lung cancer.

The sample holds many counts of this clonotype. The chain combines TRBV5-1 with TRBJ1-1, with 9 bases identical to TRBD1. This CDR3 spans 15 amino acids. V trimming: 6 bases; J trimming: 4 bases; junction bases outside the gene matches: 10. CDR1 is SGHRS and CDR2 is YFSETQ in the germline V gene. The CDR3 sequence is CASTWTGTGPTEAFF. The DNA of the CDR3 is TGCGCCAGCACCTGGACAGGGACAGGGCCCACTGAAGCTTTCTTT.

Many counts were recorded for this clonotype. The chain joins TRBV7-9 to TRBJ2-1; tentatively, D is TRBD2 (6 bases). Per the germline V gene, CDR1 is SEHNR and CDR2 is FQNEAQ (reference sequence). The V end lost 1 base, the J end lost 1 base, and 8 bases lay between the germline ends. The CDR3 is 15 residues long. CDR3 amino acids: CASSLGGLSYNEQFF. In nucleotides, the CDR3 is TGTGCCAGCAGCTTAGGGGGACTTTCCTACAATGAGCAGTTCTTC.

Ten or more counts support this clonotype. CDR3: CSARPGQVDNEQFF. The CDR3, as DNA: TGCAGCGCGAGACCGGGACAGGTGGACAATGAGCAGTTCTTC. The chain recombines TRBV29-1 with TRBJ2-1, with TRBD1 identical over 8 bases. In germline, CDR1 is SQVTM, CDR2 ANQGSEA. Trimming at V came to 7 bases and at J to 5 bases, leaving 10 bases not matched to a gene. CDR3 length: 14 amino acids.

This clonotype appeared many times. In nucleotides, the CDR3 is TGTGCCAGCAGACGTGGACAGGGGGTCGGAGCTTTCTTT. It specifies CASRRGQGVGAFF. The chain combines TRBV7-9 with TRBJ1-1, with TRBD1 matching over 10 bases. The V and J ends lost 6 bases and 10 bases, in that order; junction bases with no gene match: 8. CDR1 is SEHNR, CDR2 FQNEAQ, per germline (reference sequence). The CDR3 runs 13 residues.

This clonotype was counted many times. This chain joins TRBV19 and TRBJ2-1; the D is unclear. The CDR3 totals 12 residues. V lost 5 bases and J 5 bases, leaving 7 bases between the germline ends. Germline CDR1 is LNHDA and CDR2 is SQIVND (reference sequence). This chain's CDR3 is CASSLYHNEQFF. The CDR3 DNA reads as TGTGCCAGTAGTTTGTATCACAATGAGCAGTTCTTC.

This clonotype appeared a few times. The genes are TRBV20-1 and TRBJ2-3; D gene ambiguous. CDR1 and CDR2 from the germline V gene are DFQATT and SNEGSKA (reference sequence). There are 13 residues in the CDR3. The V gene lost 5 bases and the J gene lost 1 base, with 10 bases spanning the gap. CDR3 nucleotides: TGCAGTGCTTACCCTCTCGGCACAGATACGCAGTATTTT. Protein: CSAYPLGTDTQYF.

This clonotype was detected a few times. V and J are TRBV4-1 and TRBJ2-1; 9 nucleotides agree with TRBD2. The CDR3 sequence is 15 residues long. Germline CDR1 MGHRA, CDR2 YSYEKL. V gave up 5 bases and J gave up 5 bases; unmatched junction bases: 7. The CDR3 region has the DNA TGCGCCAGCAGCTCTTTAGCGGGGGCCCACAATGAGCAGTTCTTC. Translation: CASSSLAGAHNEQFF.

Many counts were recorded for this clonotype. The chain employs TRBV9 and TRBJ2-3; 8 nucleotides agree with TRBD1. Germline V lookup: CDR1 SGDLS, CDR2 YYNGEE. With 2 bases clipped from V and 6 bases from J, the junction kept 8 bases outside the gene matches. CDR3 length equals 15 residues. CDR3: CASSVFQGALDTQYF. As DNA, the CDR3 is TGTGCCAGCAGCGTCTTTCAGGGGGCACTGGATACGCAGTATTTT.

This clonotype appeared many times. The V gene is TRBV3-1, the J gene TRBJ1-5, with a possible D match to TRBD1 (5 bases). The germline CDR1 and CDR2 sequences are LGHDT and YNNKEL (reference sequence). This CDR3 is 16 amino acids long. The V gene lost 1 base and the J gene lost 3 bases, with 13 bases spanning the gap. As DNA, the CDR3 is TGTGCCAGCAGCCAAGCGGCCCTAGGGGCCAATCAGCCCCAGCATTTT. This encodes CASSQAALGANQPQHF.